This T cell receptor beta chain originates from a study of T cell repertoires in cytomegalovirus infection. Study-wide background: TCR beta signatures that were public indicated CMV infection and matching HLA type.

A single record per CDR3 protein comes from TCRdb applying MiXCR to the reads. The sample consists of under 50,000 distinct CDR3 sequences, around 23% of them appearing once. The V and J ends lost 0 bases and 5 bases respectively, with 11 bases between them. Germline V gene sequence: CDR1 MGHRA, CDR2 YSYEKL. CDR3 length: 15 residues. Regarding this clonotype: Its specificity is not known.

The V and J genes are TRBV4-1 and TRBJ2-1; D is uncertain. The receptor was derived from a human donor in good health (CMV status not recorded). Some clones in this sample may be carry-over from other donors' samples. The sequences come from CD8+ T cells from cultured PBMCs, collected from culture after CMV antigen stimulation. DNA of the CDR3: TGCGCCAGCAGCCAAGAGACCGCGTGGGACAATGAGCAGTTCTTC. It specifies CASSQETAWDNEQFF.